This TCR beta chain was retrieved from a study of T-cell reconstitution after alpha-beta-depleted transplantation in children. This clonotype was observed a few times. Unique molecular identifiers were incorporated when the TCRbeta library was constructed. TCRdb redid the calling of the PCR reads with MiXCR, one entry per CDR3 protein. The table has about 540,000 distinct CDR3 sequences, about a sixth seen once; the top ten hold approximately 3%. Germline V gene sequence: CDR1 SGHRS, CDR2 YFSETQ. V was shortened by 4 bases and J by 0 bases, with 10 bases between the two germline ends. The CDR3 extends over 15 amino acids.

This clonotype originated in a human donor who donated a stem cell graft to a child with acute lymphoblastic leukemia. The sequencing here drew on PBMCs from the stem cell graft donor, taken from the stem cell graft. This sequence joins TRBV5-1 and TRBJ2-2; D gene ambiguous. CDR3 sequence reads: CASSPMDANTGELFF. The CDR3 region has the DNA TGCGCCAGCAGCCCTATGGACGCGAACACCGGGGAGCTGTTTTTT.